The rows below give T cell receptor beta chains drawn from one sample of a study of T cells in Graves' hyperthyroidism and ophthalmopathy. Each CDR3 protein gets one entry after TCRdb re-called the multiplex PCR reads with MiXCR. The data show hundreds of thousands of distinct CDR3 sequences, under 30% seen once. Material for sequencing was blood. The receptor source for this set is a man aged 35 to 55 with Graves' hyperthyroidism that later progressed to Graves' ophthalmopathy. The CDR3 runs from the conserved cysteine through the conserved F or W. A D gene is named only where the DNA matches it firmly. Clone size is shown for a subset of rows, as once, few, many or a class of expanded clone.

TRBD2 TRBJ2-7 many 16 TRBV12-3/TRBV12-4 CASSSLGLASSYEQYF TGTGCCAGCAGTTCCCTAGGACTAGCGAGCTCCTACGAGCAGTACTTC
NA TRBJ1-1 many 15 TRBV12-3/TRBV12-4 CASSFGTAMNTEAFF TGTGCCAGCAGTTTTGGTACGGCGATGAACACTGAAGCTTTCTTT
TRBD2 TRBJ2-7 many 14 TRBV20-1 CSARGAGGRYEQYF TGCAGTGCTAGGGGAGCGGGAGGAAGATACGAGCAGTACTTC
NA TRBJ1-5 many 14 TRBV28 CASSLWDDNQPQHF TGTGCCAGCAGTTTATGGGACGACAATCAGCCCCAGCATTTT
NA TRBJ2-7 NA 14 TRBV6-1 CASSVRESSYEQYF TGTGCCAGCAGTGTTAGGGAGAGCTCCTACGAGCAGTACTTC
NA TRBJ1-5 NA 13 TRBV30 CALSQDSNQPQHF TGTGCCTTAAGTCAGGACAGCAATCAGCCCCAGCATTTT
NA TRBJ2-7 many 14 TRBV10-3 CAISEYRELYEQYF TGTGCCATCAGTGAGTACAGGGAACTCTACGAGCAGTACTTC
NA TRBJ1-2 many 11 TRBV20-1 CSARDGRGYTF TGCAGTGCTAGAGATGGACGTGGCTACACCTTC
NA TRBJ1-5 many 16 TRBV12-3/TRBV12-4 CASSSGSSGGNQPQHF TGTGCCAGCAGTTCGGGGAGTTCGGGGGGCAATCAGCCCCAGCATTTT
NA TRBJ1-5 NA 14 TRBV12-3/TRBV12-4 CASRYGLGNQPQHF TGTGCCAGCAGATATGGACTTGGCAATCAGCCCCAGCATTTT
NA TRBJ1-2 NA 13 TRBV6-1 CASSEASVDGYTF TGTGCCAGCAGTGAGGCGTCGGTAGATGGCTACACCTTC
NA TRBJ1-5 many 14 TRBV28 CASRRQFSNQPQHF TGTGCCAGCAGGCGACAGTTCAGCAATCAGCCCCAGCATTTT
NA TRBJ1-1 many 13 TRBV20-1 CSLPGRSYTEAFF TGCAGCCTACCGGGACGGTCTTACACTGAAGCTTTCTTT
NA TRBJ2-5 few 12 TRBV20-1 CSVKSGQETQYF TGCAGTGTGAAAAGTGGACAAGAGACCCAGTACTTC
NA TRBJ1-2 many 14 TRBV4-2 CASSATGFNYGYTF TGTGCCAGCAGCGCTACAGGTTTCAACTATGGCTACACCTTC
NA TRBJ1-1 few 15 TRBV3-1 CASSPYGGLNTEAFF TGTGCCAGCAGCCCCTACGGGGGCCTGAACACTGAAGCTTTCTTT
TRBD2 TRBJ2-7 many 14 TRBV6-1 CASTRLAGSYEQYF TGTGCCAGCACCCGACTAGCGGGCTCCTACGAGCAGTACTTC
TRBD1 TRBJ1-2 NA 15 TRBV12-3/TRBV12-4 CASSLGQVANYGYTF TGTGCCAGCAGTTTGGGACAGGTAGCTAACTATGGCTACACCTTC
TRBD1 TRBJ1-1 many 15 TRBV5-1 CASSIRTGGITEAFF TGCGCCAGCTCGATCAGGACAGGGGGCATAACTGAAGCTTTCTTT
NA TRBJ2-6 few 17 TRBV11-1 CASSGVKGWSGANVLTF TGTGCCAGCAGCGGGGTCAAGGGATGGTCTGGGGCCAACGTCCTGACTTTC
TRBD1 TRBJ1-2 many 14 TRBV28 CASSSQGADYGYTF TGTGCCAGCAGTTCACAGGGGGCCGACTATGGCTACACCTTC
TRBD2 TRBJ2-5 many 17 TRBV20-1 CNRTGLAGFCRGETQYF TGCAACCGAACGGGACTAGCGGGATTCTGTCGCGGAGAGACCCAGTACTTC
TRBD2 TRBJ2-5 many 14 TRBV7-2 CASTRAGEEETQYF TGTGCCAGCACCAGAGCGGGAGAAGAAGAGACCCAGTACTTC
TRBD1 TRBJ1-2 few 14 TRBV9 CASSGGQGSYGYTF TGTGCCAGCAGCGGGGGACAGGGTTCCTATGGCTACACCTTC
NA TRBJ1-5 many 13 TRBV12-3/TRBV12-4 CASSFQSNQPQHF TGTGCCAGCAGTTTCCAGTCCAATCAGCCCCAGCATTTT
TRBD2 TRBJ2-2 NA 16 TRBV4-2 CASSLEAGGPTGELFF TGTGCCAGCAGCCTTGAAGCGGGAGGGCCAACCGGGGAGCTGTTTTTT
TRBD1 TRBJ1-1 NA 17 TRBV28 CASSPLLGGTGGRTAFF TGTGCCAGCAGTCCTCTCTTAGGGGGGACAGGGGGAAGAACAGCTTTCTTT
NA TRBJ1-1 few 13 TRBV18 CASSISKNTEAFF TGTGCCAGCTCAATTTCAAAGAACACTGAAGCTTTCTTT
NA TRBJ2-7 NA 14 TRBV6-1 CASSPRAKGYEQYF TGTGCCAGCAGTCCCCGGGCCAAGGGATACGAGCAGTACTTC
NA TRBJ1-1 NA 17 TRBV28 CASSRSGTPGRNTEAFF TGTGCCAGCAGTCGATCCGGGACACCGGGGAGGAACACTGAAGCTTTCTTT
TRBD1 TRBJ2-7 NA 14 TRBV20-1 CSAHRQGRTYEQYF TGCAGTGCTCATCGACAGGGACGGACTTACGAGCAGTACTTC
NA TRBJ2-5 many 13 TRBV24-1 CATSVGAQETQYF TGTGCCACCAGTGTGGGAGCCCAAGAGACCCAGTACTTC
NA TRBJ2-7 many 16 TRBV20-1 CSARAPGVSPSYEQYF TGCAGTGCTAGAGCACCAGGGGTTTCGCCTTCCTACGAGCAGTACTTC
TRBD2 TRBJ2-7 NA 13 TRBV6-2/TRBV6-3 CASRVGLAVEQYF TGTGCCAGCAGGGTGGGGCTAGCGGTCGAGCAGTACTTC
TRBD1 TRBJ2-4 many 16 TRBV28 CASSFFRGLAKNIQYF TGTGCCAGCAGTTTTTTTAGGGGGCTAGCCAAAAACATTCAGTACTTC
TRBD2 TRBJ2-7 NA 17 TRBV4-1 CASSQGRLWREEDEQYF TGCGCCAGCAGCCAAGGGAGGTTGTGGCGGGAGGAGGACGAGCAGTACTTC
NA TRBJ2-5 many 11 TRBV3-1 CASSNAETQYF TGTGCCAGCAGCAACGCAGAGACCCAGTACTTC
TRBD2 TRBJ2-7 many 15 TRBV4-2 CASSRSGDSSYEQYF TGTGCCAGCAGCCGAAGCGGGGATAGCTCCTACGAGCAGTACTTC
TRBD2 TRBJ2-6 NA 16 TRBV12-3/TRBV12-4 CASSEWGGSGANVLTF TGTGCCAGCAGTGAGTGGGGGGGGTCTGGGGCCAACGTCCTGACTTTC
TRBD1 TRBJ2-7 NA 14 TRBV6-2/TRBV6-3 CASSWRQGANEQYF TGTGCCAGCAGTTGGCGACAGGGGGCCAACGAGCAGTACTTC
TRBD2 TRBJ2-7 many 15 TRBV27 CASPGRSNTPHEQYF TGTGCCAGCCCCGGGAGGTCAAATACCCCCCACGAGCAGTACTTC
NA TRBJ2-2 many 14 TRBV7-3 CASSIAANTGELFF TGTGCCAGCAGCATTGCGGCGAACACCGGGGAGCTGTTTTTT
NA TRBJ1-1 many 14 TRBV12-3/TRBV12-4 CASSLQLMNTEAFF TGTGCCAGCAGTTTACAGCTGATGAACACTGAAGCTTTCTTT
NA TRBJ2-2 many 15 TRBV30 CAWSVGGGGTGELFF TGTGCCTGGAGTGTTGGAGGGGGAGGCACCGGGGAGCTGTTTTTT
TRBD1 TRBJ2-7 many 14 TRBV10-3 CAAQAGTGNYEQYF TGTGCCGCCCAAGCCGGGACAGGGAACTACGAGCAGTACTTC
TRBD1 TRBJ2-7 NA 15 TRBV13 CASSLRDRGRYEQYF TGTGCCAGCAGCCTGCGGGACAGGGGAAGGTACGAGCAGTACTTC
NA TRBJ1-1 many 17 TRBV4-1 CASSQVGNGKKDTEAFF TGCGCCAGCAGCCAAGTTGGGAACGGTAAGAAGGACACTGAAGCTTTCTTT
TRBD1 TRBJ2-7 few 18 TRBV6-2/TRBV6-3 CASSFPYGGDRGANEQYF TGTGCCAGCAGTTTTCCGTACGGCGGGGACAGGGGGGCCAACGAGCAGTACTTC
NA TRBJ1-2 many 15 TRBV20-1 CSARLEPPFPSGYTF TGCAGTGCTAGACTGGAACCACCGTTCCCCAGTGGCTACACCTTC
TRBD1 TRBJ2-2 many 15 TRBV24-1 CATSDYQGASGELFF TGTGCCACCAGTGATTACCAGGGGGCGTCCGGGGAGCTGTTTTTT
NA TRBJ2-2 NA 13 TRBV24-1 CATSSRVAGELFF TGTGCCACCAGCAGCAGGGTTGCCGGGGAGCTGTTTTTT
TRBD2 TRBJ2-7 few 15 TRBV7-2 CASSALAGGDNEQYF TGTGCCAGCAGCGCCCTAGCGGGAGGTGACAACGAGCAGTACTTC
NA TRBJ2-7 NA 14 TRBV27 CASSRGYRGYEQYF TGTGCCAGCAGTCGGGGCTATCGGGGCTACGAGCAGTACTTC
NA TRBJ1-4 few 16 TRBV11-1 CASSQDGIATNEKLFF TGTGCCAGCAGCCAGGACGGTATTGCAACTAATGAAAAACTGTTTTTT
NA TRBJ1-2 many 16 TRBV18 CASSHDTVTTNYGYTF TGTGCCAGCTCACACGATACAGTAACTACTAACTATGGCTACACCTTC
TRBD1 TRBJ2-5 NA 15 TRBV5-1 CASSPPGTGLETQYF TGCGCCAGCAGCCCTCCCGGGACAGGGCTCGAGACCCAGTACTTC
TRBD1 TRBJ2-1 many 15 TRBV6-5 CASRGPEGQYNEQFF TGTGCCAGCAGGGGACCCGAGGGACAGTACAATGAGCAGTTCTTC
NA TRBJ1-2 many 13 TRBV10-3 CAISGAGYYGYTF TGTGCCATCAGTGGGGCAGGCTACTATGGCTACACCTTC
TRBD1 TRBJ2-7 NA 16 TRBV6-1 CASSEEGALLSYEQYF TGTGCCAGCAGTGAAGAGGGGGCCCTTCTCTCCTACGAGCAGTACTTC